Described below is a single T cell receptor (beta chain) sequence and its context. This clonotype appeared a few times. The target of this receptor is not known. Base qualities are not at hand, and no much larger clone is one base apart. This sample stems from a study of T-cell memory formation after mild COVID-19 (dated by TCRdb to about 2021). In the study overall: TCR sequence clusters from the two donors were found to be largely donor specific. T-cell clones expanding and contracting after mild COVID-19 in a couple of donors were tracked by longitudinal TCRalpha and TCRbeta repertoire sequencing. The cohort comprised two young, previously healthy adult volunteers, one female and one male.

Ficoll-Paque density gradient centrifugation was used to isolate PBMCs. Instrument used: Illumina NovaSeq 6000. Using 5'RACE with constant-segment primers, TCRalpha and TCRbeta cDNA libraries were constructed, with sample barcodes and unique molecular identifiers added in the process. Trizol reagent was used to extract RNA from every sample. Library amplification was performed in two PCR steps, and a second sample barcode and Illumina TruSeq adapters were introduced in the second step. Sequencing of libraries was performed on an Illumina NovaSeq with 2 x 150 bp paired-end reads. The source study handled its data this way. With migec v1.2.7, reads were demultiplexed and then collapsed into UMI-guided consensus sequences. Using mixcr v2.1.11, UMI consensuses were aligned to TRA and TRB V and J templates and then assembled into clonotypes. A clonotype was counted as expanded or contracted only if both edgeR and NoisET called the change significant, with noise models trained on biological replicates. For edgeR calls, the cutoffs were a false discovery rate-adjusted p below 0.01 and a log2 fold-change threshold of 1. As an exploratory analysis of dynamics, max-normalized trajectories of the 1000 most abundant clonotypes were examined by PCA with hierarchical clustering. Each responding clone was given a CD4 or CD8 phenotype based on the CD4+ and CD8+ repertoires, which had been sequenced separately. TCRdb applied fastp at Q25 and MiXCR to the public reads, then kept only in-frame beta chains. Rows with one shared CDR3 protein collapse into an entry with the most common genes and DNA. For this entry, the V and J calls and clone size follow TCRdb and not the study's own pipeline. The sample records some 310,000 distinct CDR3 sequences, about 20% of which are singletons. Around a fifth of the sample belongs to the ten largest clones.

The CDR3 covers 15 residues, taking in both the cysteine and the phenylalanine. CDR3 DNA is the only sequence kept; it has 45 bases, read in frame from the first base. CDR1 and CDR2 are read off the germline V gene as MDHEN and SYDVKM. V is pared back by 3 bases and J by 2 bases, with 13 bases lying between the germline termini. Results the study describes overall, beyond this receptor: The second-wave clones that peaked on day 37 were not confirmed to be SARS-CoV-2 specific. The study included only a couple of mild cases, and larger cohorts that include severe cases with pre-infection samples were judged to be necessary. Contracting CD4+ clones appeared mostly in the CM and EM memory subsets, whereas CD8+ clones were enriched in EMRA. Balanced CD4/CD8 phenotypes were observed for clones contracting from day 15 to 85, whereas a bias towards CD4+ was observed for a second wave of clones expanding from day 15 to 37. Some responding clones were detected in pre-infection memory, which suggested that pre-existing cross-reactive memory T cells had joined the SARS-CoV-2 response.

This clonotype was sampled from a man in his late teens or twenties who had mild COVID-19 (a few samples of this study predate the infection). The sample titles of this study are shuffled in the database, so cell type and time point are left out; the donor was told from shared clones. Sequenced: PBMCs or a T cell subset sorted from them (not recorded which). The chain is made from TRBV28 and TRBJ1-2; no D gene can be assigned with confidence. The CDR3 loop reads CASSFNPLQNYGYTF. The DNA sequence reads TGTGCCAGCAGTTTCAACCCCCTCCAGAACTATGGCTACACCTTC.